The T cell receptor (beta chain) under discussion was sequenced for a study of response to subunit inactivated influenza vaccine. TCRdb reprocessed the RT-PCR reads via MiXCR and lists one record per CDR3 protein. The repertoire holds about 580,000 distinct CDR3 sequences, with around 15% as singletons. Trimming shortened V by 3 bases and J by 0 bases, and 8 bases separated the two germline ends. In germline, CDR1 is GTSNPN, CDR2 SVGIG (reference sequence). This CDR3 comprises 14 residues. Source: PBMCs from blood, taken 11 to 12 days after vaccination. This chain links TRBV30 with TRBJ2-2, with D perhaps being TRBD1 or TRBD2 (5 bases each). This clonotype originated in a man over 45 who received an inactivated influenza vaccine. CDR3 sequence reads: CAWRVGANTGELFF. CDR3 DNA sequence: TGTGCCTGGAGGGTGGGGGCGAACACCGGGGAGCTGTTTTTT.